This T cell receptor (beta chain) is from a study of breast tumors, draining lymph nodes, adjacent tissues. The study's findings and limits: Tumors had less TCR diversity than lymph nodes, more than nontumor tissue. Luminal-like breast cancer showed significantly higher tumor–nontumor repertoire similarity than basal-like. That most tumor T cells come from lymph nodes remained unproven.

TCRdb re-derived calls from the multiplex PCR reads in MiXCR, one entry per CDR3 protein. The table has some 170,000 distinct CDR3 sequences, approximately 30% seen once. This clonotype was detected many times. Antigen unknown. Samples came from axillary lymph nodes draining the breast cancer. The sequenced material came from axillary lymph node tissue. The receptor was isolated from a female donor with breast cancer. Some clones in this sample may be carry-over from other donors' samples.

The CDR3 DNA follows: TGTGCCAGCAGTCTTCAGGGTTCCGGGGAGCTGTTTTTT. Protein sequence: CASSLQGSGELFF. This chain joins TRBV9 and TRBJ2-2, with a possible D match to TRBD1 (5 bases). The V end lost 5 bases, the J end lost 6 bases, and 11 bases lay between the germline ends. Germline V CDR1 and CDR2: SGDLS, YYNGEE. The CDR3 totals 13 residues.